This T cell receptor (beta chain) was sequenced for a study of breast tumors, draining lymph nodes, adjacent tissues. The study's findings and limits: Compared with lymph nodes, tumors were less diverse; compared with nontumor tissue, more. Most tumor T cells seemingly derive from lymph node, then expand in tumor.

The lymph nodes were axillary draining lymph nodes from breast cancer patients. Worth noting for this clonotype: Its cognate antigen is unknown.

MiXCR was run by TCRdb on the multiplex PCR reads, yielding one entry per CDR3 protein. The top ten clones hold 3% to 4% of a sample with about 200,000 distinct CDR3 sequences, approximately 36% of them seen once. This CDR3 is built from 14 residues. Trimming took 2 bases from V and 0 from J, leaving 7 bases between them. Germline-derived CDR1 and CDR2 are LNHDA and SQIVND (reference sequence). This TCR derives from a female donor with breast cancer. Some clones in this sample may be carry-over from other donors' samples. The chain combines TRBV19 with TRBJ1-1, with a weak D call TRBD1 (5 bases). Sequencing input: axillary lymph node tissue. In DNA, the CDR3 is TGTGCCAGTAGTATAAACAGGCTGAACACTGAAGCTTTCTTT. Its protein product is CASSINRLNTEAFF.